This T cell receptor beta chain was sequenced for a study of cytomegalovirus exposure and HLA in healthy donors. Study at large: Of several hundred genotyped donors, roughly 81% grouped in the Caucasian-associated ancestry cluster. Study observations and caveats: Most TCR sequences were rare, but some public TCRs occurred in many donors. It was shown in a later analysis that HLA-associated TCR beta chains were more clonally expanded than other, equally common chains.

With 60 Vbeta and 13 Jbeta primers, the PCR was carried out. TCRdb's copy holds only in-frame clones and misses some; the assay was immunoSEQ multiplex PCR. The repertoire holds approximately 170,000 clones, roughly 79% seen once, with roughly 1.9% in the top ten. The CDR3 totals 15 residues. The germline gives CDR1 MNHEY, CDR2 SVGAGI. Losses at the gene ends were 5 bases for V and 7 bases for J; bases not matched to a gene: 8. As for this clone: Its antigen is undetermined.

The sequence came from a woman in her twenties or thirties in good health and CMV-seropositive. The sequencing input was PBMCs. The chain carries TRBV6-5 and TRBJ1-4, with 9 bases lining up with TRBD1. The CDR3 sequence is CASSGRGQGSEKLFF. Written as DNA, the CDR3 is TGTGCCAGCAGTGGGCGGGGACAGGGTTCTGAAAAACTGTTTTTT.